These 8 T cell receptor beta chains were all obtained from the same sample, sequenced in a study of blood T cell repertoires in COVID-19. Here immunoSEQ multiplex PCR was the method, and the copy in TCRdb shows in-frame clones only, minus some. This table has around 270,000 clones, 80% to 90% appearing once. The sequenced material came from peripheral blood. The receptors shown here come from a middle-aged man with acute or convalescent COVID-19.

V is TRBV6-4 and J is TRBJ2-7, with 11 bases identical to TRBD2. Germline-derived CDR1 and CDR2 are MRHNA and SNTAGT. This CDR3 is 16 amino acids long. The V gene end was trimmed by 2 bases and the J gene end by 0 bases; junction bases not matched to a gene: 3. CDR3 protein: CASSDRLAGFSYEQYF. The CDR3 region has the DNA TGTGCCAGCAGTGACAGACTAGCGGGGTTCTCCTACGAGCAGTACTTC.

The V and J genes are TRBV3-1 (or the pseudogene TRBV3-2) and TRBJ2-2, with D unresolved. The V end was cut by 6 bases, the J end by 3 bases, with 5 bases between. This CDR3 spans 12 amino acids. CDR1 LGHDT and CDR2 YNNKEL come from the germline V gene (reference sequence). The CDR3 is CASRGYTGELFF. CDR3 in DNA: TGTGCCAGCAGGGGCTACACCGGGGAGCTGTTTTTT.

For the CDR3, the DNA is TGTGCCAGCAGCTACCCCGGGACAGGGCCCTCGGAGCAGTTCTTC. This gives the protein CASSYPGTGPSEQFF. J is TRBJ2-1 and V is TRBV5-4, with TRBD1 identical over 9 bases. In germline, CDR1 is SGHNT, CDR2 YYREEE (reference sequence). The CDR3 sequence is 15 residues long. Unmatched junction bases numbered 11, after V lost 3 bases and J lost 10 bases.

The gene calls are TRBV24-1 and TRBJ2-2; 8 bases are a match to TRBD1. CDR3 length: 16 residues. J gave up 4 bases and V 4 bases, and 7 bases lay outside the gene matches. CDR1 is KGHDR, CDR2 SFDVKD, per germline. CDR3 in amino acids: CATSEPQGASTGELFF. As DNA, the CDR3 is TGTGCCACCAGTGAACCCCAGGGGGCTAGCACCGGGGAGCTGTTTTTT.

This sequence joins TRBV7-8 and TRBJ2-3; D possibly corresponds to TRBD2 (7 bases). The CDR3 loop spans 16 amino acids. Germline CDR1 reads SGHVS; CDR2 reads FQNEAQ. The V end lost 4 bases, the J end lost 0 bases, and 14 bases lay between the germline ends. The CDR3: CASSSRGGESTDTQYF. CDR3 nucleotides: TGTGCCAGCAGCTCACGCGGGGGCGAGAGCACAGATACGCAGTATTTT.

The V gene is TRBV5-1, the J gene TRBJ1-2, with TRBD1 as a possible D gene (6 bases). CDR1 is SGHRS and CDR2 is YFSETQ in the germline V gene. The V end lost 4 bases, the J end lost 0 bases, and 13 bases lay between the germline ends. This CDR3 comprises 15 residues. The chain's CDR3 is CASSQWDITNYGYTF. The CDR3 DNA reads TGCGCCAGCAGCCAATGGGACATCACTAACTATGGCTACACCTTC.

This chain links TRBV6-5 with TRBJ1-4; TRBD1 agrees at 8 bases. The CDR3 consists of 14 residues. CDR1 and CDR2 (germline): MNHEY, SVGAGI. Losses at the gene ends were 4 bases for V and 7 bases for J; bases not matched to a gene: 5. In DNA, the CDR3 is TGTGCCAGCAGTTCAGGGGGCTTGGGTGAAAAACTGTTTTTT. Translation gives CASSSGGLGEKLFF.

The rearrangement joins TRBV7-2 to TRBJ2-1; 12 positions agree with TRBD2. The CDR3 is 17 amino acids. Germline V gene data show CDR1 as SGHTA and CDR2 as FQGNSA. Trimming removed 3 bases from V and 7 bases from J; junction bases left unmatched: 10. CDR3 in amino acids: CASSFRASGGERNEQFF. CDR3 in DNA: TGTGCCAGCAGCTTCAGGGCTAGCGGGGGGGAGAGGAATGAGCAGTTCTTC.